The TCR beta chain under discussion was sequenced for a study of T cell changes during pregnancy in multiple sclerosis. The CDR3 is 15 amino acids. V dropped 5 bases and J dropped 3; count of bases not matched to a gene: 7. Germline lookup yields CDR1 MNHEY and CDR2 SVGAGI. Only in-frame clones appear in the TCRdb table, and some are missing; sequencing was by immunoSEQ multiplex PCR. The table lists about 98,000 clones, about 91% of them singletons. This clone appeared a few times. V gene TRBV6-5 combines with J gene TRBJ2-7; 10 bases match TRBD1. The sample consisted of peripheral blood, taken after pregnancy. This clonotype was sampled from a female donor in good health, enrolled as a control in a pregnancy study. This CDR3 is CASSQTGTGDYEQYF. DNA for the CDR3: TGTGCCAGCAGTCAAACCGGGACAGGGGACTACGAGCAGTACTTC.